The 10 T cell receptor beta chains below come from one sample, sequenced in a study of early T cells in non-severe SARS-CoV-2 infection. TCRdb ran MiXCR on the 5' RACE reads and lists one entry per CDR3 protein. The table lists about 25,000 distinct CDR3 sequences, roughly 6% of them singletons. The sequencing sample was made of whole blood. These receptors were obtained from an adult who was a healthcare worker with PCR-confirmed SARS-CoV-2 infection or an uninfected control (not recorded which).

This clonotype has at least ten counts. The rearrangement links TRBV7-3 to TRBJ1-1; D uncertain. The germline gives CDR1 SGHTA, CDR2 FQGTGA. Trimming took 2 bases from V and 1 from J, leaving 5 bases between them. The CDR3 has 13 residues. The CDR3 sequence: CASSLVTNTEAFF. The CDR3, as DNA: TGTGCCAGCAGCTTAGTCACGAACACTGAAGCTTTCTTT.

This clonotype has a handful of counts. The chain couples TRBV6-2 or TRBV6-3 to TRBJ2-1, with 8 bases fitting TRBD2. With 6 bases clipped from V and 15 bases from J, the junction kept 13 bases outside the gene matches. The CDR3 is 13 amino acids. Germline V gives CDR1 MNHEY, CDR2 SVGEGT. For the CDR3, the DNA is TGTGCCAGCAGCCAGCCTCCAGCGGGAGCGGGGTTCTTC. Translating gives CASSQPPAGAGFF.

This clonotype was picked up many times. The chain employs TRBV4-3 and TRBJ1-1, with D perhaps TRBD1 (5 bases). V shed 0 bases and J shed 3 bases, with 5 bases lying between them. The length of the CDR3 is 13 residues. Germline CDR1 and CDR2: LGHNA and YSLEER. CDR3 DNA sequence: TGCGCCAGCAGCCAAGAGGGGGACACTGAAGCTTTCTTT. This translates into CASSQEGDTEAFF.

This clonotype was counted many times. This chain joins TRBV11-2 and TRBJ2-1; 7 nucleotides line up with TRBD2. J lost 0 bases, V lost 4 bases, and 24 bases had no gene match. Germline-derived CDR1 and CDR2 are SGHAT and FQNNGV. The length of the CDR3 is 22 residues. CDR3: CASSSDWGVRGSFRASYNEQFF. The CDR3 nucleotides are TGTGCCAGCAGCTCCGACTGGGGGGTGCGGGGGAGCTTCCGAGCCTCCTACAATGAGCAGTTCTTC.

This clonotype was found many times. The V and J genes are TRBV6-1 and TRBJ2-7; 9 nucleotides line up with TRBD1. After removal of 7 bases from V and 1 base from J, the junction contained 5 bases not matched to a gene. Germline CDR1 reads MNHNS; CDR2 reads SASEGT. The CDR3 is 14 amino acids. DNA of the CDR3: TGTGCCAGCACTCTAGGACAGGGGTCCTACGAGCAGTACTTC. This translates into CASTLGQGSYEQYF.

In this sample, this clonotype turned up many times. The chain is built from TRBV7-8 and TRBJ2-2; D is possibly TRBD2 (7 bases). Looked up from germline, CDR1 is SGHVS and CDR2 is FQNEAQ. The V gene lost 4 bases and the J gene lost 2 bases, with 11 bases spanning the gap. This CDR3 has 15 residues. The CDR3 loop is CASSSRGANTGELFF. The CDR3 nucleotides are TGTGCCAGCAGCTCCCGGGGGGCCAACACCGGGGAGCTGTTTTTT.

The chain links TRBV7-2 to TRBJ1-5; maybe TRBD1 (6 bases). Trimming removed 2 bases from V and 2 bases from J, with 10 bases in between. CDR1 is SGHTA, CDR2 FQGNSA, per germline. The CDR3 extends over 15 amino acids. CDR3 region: CASSLSGGRNQPQHF. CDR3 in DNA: TGTGCCAGCAGCTTATCCGGGGGGCGCAATCAGCCCCAGCATTTT.

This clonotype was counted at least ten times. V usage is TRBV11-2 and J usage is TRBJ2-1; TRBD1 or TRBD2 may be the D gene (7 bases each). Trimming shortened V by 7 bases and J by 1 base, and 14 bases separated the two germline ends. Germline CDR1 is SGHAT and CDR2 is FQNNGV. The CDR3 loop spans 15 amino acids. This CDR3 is CASTWEGASYNEQFF. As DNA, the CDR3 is TGTGCCAGCACTTGGGAGGGGGCGTCCTACAATGAGCAGTTCTTC.

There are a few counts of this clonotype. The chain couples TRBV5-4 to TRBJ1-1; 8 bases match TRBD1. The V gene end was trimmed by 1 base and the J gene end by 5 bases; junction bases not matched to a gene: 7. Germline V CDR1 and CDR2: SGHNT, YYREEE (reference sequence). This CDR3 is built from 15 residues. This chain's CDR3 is CASSLTGGGWTEAFF. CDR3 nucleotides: TGTGCCAGCAGCTTGACAGGGGGAGGTTGGACTGAAGCTTTCTTT.

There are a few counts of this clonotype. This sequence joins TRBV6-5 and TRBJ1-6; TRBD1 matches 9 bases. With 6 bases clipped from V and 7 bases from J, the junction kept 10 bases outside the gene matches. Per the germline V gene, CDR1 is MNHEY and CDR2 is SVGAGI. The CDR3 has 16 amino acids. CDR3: CASRSTPGQGNSPLHF. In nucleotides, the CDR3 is TGTGCCAGCAGGTCTACCCCGGGACAGGGCAATTCACCCCTCCACTTT.